This TCR beta chain was recorded in a study of shared clonotypes between healthy human individuals. The length of the CDR3 is 15 residues. The J segment lost 1 base and the V segment lost 1 base, leaving 3 bases of the junction unmatched. The germline gives CDR1 LGHNA, CDR2 YSLEER. Clones were sequenced by immunoSEQ multiplex PCR, and TCRdb holds only the in-frame ones, with some missing. The data contain over a million clones, around 97% of them singletons. The source is a man under 40 in good health. Specimen: naive CD4+ T cells sorted from blood. Subset of the sample: CD45RA+ positively selected. V usage is TRBV4-3 and J usage is TRBJ2-5; TRBD1 agrees at 7 bases. The CDR3 region is CASSQGNRGQETQYF. The CDR3 coding sequence is TGCGCCAGCAGCCAAGGAAACAGGGGCCAAGAGACCCAGTACTTC.